This TCR beta chain came from a study of cytomegalovirus exposure and HLA in healthy donors. Study context: T cells numbering about 200 million yielded some 100 million unique TCR beta sequences in an earlier analysis. In an early release, HLA-typed donors contributed some 82 million unique TCR sequences.

Study results and caveats: Analyses of presence/absence relied on an assumption of roughly uniform sequencing depth across donors.

As for this clone: No antigen is known for it.

The PCR contained 60 Vbeta and 13 Jbeta primers. Assay: immunoSEQ multiplex PCR; the TCRdb copy retains only in-frame clones and omits some. The sample comprises approximately 180,000 clones, around four fifths of which are singletons, and approximately 1.3% rests with the top ten. Germline values: CDR1 SGHVS, CDR2 FQNEAQ. The CDR3 has 17 residues. The trim removed 1 base at V and 5 bases at J, leaving 13 bases unmatched. The chain uses TRBV7-8 and TRBJ2-5, with TRBD2 identical over 7 bases. The sequence was collected from a woman aged 25 to 39 in good health and CMV-seropositive. The sequencing sample was made of PBMCs. CDR3 sequence: CASSLGRLREAGETQYF. CDR3 in DNA: TGTGCCAGCAGCTTAGGGCGGTTACGGGAGGCGGGGGAGACCCAGTACTTC. The full variable domain, with the rest looked up from reference TRBV7-8 and TRBJ2-5, is GAGVSQSPRYKVAKRGQDVALRCDPISGHVSLFWYQQALGQGPEFLTYFQNEAQLDKSGLPSDRFFAERPEGSVSTLKIQRTQQEDSAVYLCASSLGRLREAGETQYFGPGTRLLVL.